The source of this T cell receptor beta chain is a study of T cell repertoires in cytomegalovirus infection (dated by TCRdb to the late 2010s). The study in broad terms: Donor HLA type was relevant to the analysis, as public TCR beta signatures indicated carriage of CMV infection together with the matching HLA type.

This clonotype was detected many times. No antigen is known for it. No per-base quality is available; no much larger clone lies one base away. TCRdb shows the sequencer as Illumina HiSeq 1500. Using fastp trimming at Q25 and MiXCR clonotype assembly, TCRdb reanalyzed the public sequencing data and kept in-frame beta chains. Every entry covers one CDR3 protein and lists the most common genes and DNA from its rows. In this sample the table shows around 260,000 distinct CDR3 sequences, roughly 9.1% of which occur a single time. More than 12% of the sample is taken by the ten largest. Including cysteine and phenylalanine, the CDR3 has 17 amino acids. Of all the DNA, just the CDR3 is kept, 51 bases in frame from base 1. V is pruned by 2 bases and J by 5 bases, leaving 12 bases of the junction without a gene match. Based on the germline V gene (reference sequence), the CDR1 and CDR2 sequences are LNHDA and SQIVND.

Broader findings and caveats from the paper: In both this cohort and an independent cohort of several hundred donors, the cumulative frequency of public TCR beta family members distinguished carriers of CMV infection plus the relevant HLA type. The ex vivo response was dominated by HLA-C-restricted CMV-specific TCR beta clonotypes, and the single most frequent clonotype in two of eight donors was supplied by these HLA-C-restricted clonotypes.

The chain uses TRBV19 and TRBJ2-7; 10 bases in the middle match TRBD1. Sequenced material: PBMCs. This TCR was recovered from a human donor in good health (CMV status not recorded). Some clones in this sample may be carry-over from other donors' samples. The CDR3 protein: CASSIKALGTGANEQYF. The nucleotide sequence is given as TGTGCCAGTAGTATAAAGGCCCTCGGGACAGGGGCCAACGAGCAGTACTTC.